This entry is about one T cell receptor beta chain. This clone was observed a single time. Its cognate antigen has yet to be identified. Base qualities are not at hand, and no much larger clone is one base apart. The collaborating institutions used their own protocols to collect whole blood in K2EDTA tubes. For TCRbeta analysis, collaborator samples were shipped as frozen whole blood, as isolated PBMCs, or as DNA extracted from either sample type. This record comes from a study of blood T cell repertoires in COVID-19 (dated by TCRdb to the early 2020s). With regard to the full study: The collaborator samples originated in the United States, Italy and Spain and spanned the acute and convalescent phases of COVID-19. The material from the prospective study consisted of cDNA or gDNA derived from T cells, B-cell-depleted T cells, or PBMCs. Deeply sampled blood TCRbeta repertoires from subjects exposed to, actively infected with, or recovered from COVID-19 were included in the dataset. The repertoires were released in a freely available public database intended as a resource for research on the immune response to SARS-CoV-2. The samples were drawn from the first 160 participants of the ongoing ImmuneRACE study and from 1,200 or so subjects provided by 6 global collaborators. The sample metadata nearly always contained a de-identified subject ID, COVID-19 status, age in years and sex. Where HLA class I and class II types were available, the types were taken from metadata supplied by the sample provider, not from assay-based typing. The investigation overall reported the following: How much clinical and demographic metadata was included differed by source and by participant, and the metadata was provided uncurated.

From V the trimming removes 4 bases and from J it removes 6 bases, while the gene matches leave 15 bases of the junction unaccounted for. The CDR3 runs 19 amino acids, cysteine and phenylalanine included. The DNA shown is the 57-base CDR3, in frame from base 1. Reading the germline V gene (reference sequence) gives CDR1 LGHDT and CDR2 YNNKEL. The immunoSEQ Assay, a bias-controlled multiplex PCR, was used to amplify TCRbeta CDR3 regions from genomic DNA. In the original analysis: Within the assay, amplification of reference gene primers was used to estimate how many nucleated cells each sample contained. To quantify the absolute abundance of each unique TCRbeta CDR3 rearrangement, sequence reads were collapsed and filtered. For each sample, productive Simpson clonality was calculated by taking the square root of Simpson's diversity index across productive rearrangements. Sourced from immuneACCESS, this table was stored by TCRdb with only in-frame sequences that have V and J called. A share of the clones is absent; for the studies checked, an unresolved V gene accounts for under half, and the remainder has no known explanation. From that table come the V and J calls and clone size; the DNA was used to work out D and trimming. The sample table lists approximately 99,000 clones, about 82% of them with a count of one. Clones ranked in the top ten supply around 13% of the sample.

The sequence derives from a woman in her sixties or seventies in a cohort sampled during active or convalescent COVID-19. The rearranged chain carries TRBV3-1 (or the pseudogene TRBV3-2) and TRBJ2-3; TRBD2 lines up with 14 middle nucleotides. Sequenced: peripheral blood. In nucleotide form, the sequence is TGTGCCAGCAGCCCGGGGACTAGCGGGAGAAGGGTTTGGGAGGATACGCAGTATTTT. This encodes CASSPGTSGRRVWEDTQYF.